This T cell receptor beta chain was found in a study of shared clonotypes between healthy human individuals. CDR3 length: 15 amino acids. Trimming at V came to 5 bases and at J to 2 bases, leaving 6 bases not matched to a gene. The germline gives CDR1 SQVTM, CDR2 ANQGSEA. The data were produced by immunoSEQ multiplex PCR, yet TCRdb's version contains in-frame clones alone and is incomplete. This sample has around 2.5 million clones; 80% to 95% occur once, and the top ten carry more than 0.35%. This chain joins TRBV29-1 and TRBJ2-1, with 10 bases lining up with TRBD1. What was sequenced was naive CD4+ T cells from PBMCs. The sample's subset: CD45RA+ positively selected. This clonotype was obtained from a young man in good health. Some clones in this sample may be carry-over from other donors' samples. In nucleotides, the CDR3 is TGCAGCGTTAAAGGTGGACAGGGGGCCTACAATGAGCAGTTCTTC. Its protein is CSVKGGQGAYNEQFF.